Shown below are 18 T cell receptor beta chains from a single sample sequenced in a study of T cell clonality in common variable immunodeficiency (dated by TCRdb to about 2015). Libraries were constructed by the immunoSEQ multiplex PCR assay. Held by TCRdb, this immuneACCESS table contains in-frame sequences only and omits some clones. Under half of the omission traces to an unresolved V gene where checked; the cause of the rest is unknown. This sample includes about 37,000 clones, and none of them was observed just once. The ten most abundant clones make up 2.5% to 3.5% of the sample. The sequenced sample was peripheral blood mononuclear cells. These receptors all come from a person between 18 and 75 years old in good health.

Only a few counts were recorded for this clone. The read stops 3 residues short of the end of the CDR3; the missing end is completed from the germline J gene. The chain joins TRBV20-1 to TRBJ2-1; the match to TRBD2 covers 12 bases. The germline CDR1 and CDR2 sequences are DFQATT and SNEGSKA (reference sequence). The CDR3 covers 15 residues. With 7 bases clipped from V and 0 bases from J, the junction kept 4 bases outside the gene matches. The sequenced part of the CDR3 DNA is TGCAGTGTACCGACTAGCGGGAGCTCCTACAATGAG. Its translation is CSVPTSGSSYNE. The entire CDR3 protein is CSVPTSGSSYNEQFF.

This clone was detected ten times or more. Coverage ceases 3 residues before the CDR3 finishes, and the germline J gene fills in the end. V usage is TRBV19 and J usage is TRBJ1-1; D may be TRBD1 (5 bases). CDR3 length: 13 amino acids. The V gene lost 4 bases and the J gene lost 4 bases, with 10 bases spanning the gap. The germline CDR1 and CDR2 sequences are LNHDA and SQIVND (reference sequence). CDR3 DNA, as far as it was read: TGTGCCAGTAGTAACCGACAGCCCACTGAA. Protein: CASSNRQPTE. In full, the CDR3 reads CASSNRQPTEAFF.

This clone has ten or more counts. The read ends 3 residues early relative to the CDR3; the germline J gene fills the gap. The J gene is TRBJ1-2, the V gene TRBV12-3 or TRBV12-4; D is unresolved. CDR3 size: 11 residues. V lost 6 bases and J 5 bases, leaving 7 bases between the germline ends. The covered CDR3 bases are TGTGCCAGCAGAGGGTTTTATGGC. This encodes CASRGFYG. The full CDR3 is CASRGFYGYTF.

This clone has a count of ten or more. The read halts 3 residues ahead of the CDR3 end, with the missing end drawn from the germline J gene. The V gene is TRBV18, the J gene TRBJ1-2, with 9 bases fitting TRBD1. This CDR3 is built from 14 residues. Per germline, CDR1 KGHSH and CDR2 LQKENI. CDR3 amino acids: CASSPETGGTGYTF. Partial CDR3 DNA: TGTGCCAGCTCCCCCGAGACAGGGGGTACCGGC.

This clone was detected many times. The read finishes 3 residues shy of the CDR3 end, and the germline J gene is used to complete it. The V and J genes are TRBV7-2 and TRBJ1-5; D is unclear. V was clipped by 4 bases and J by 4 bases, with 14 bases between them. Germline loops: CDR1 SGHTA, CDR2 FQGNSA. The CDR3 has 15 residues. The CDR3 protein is CASSSTALRNQPQHF. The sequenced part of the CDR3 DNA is TGTGCCAGCAGCTCTACGGCTCTGCGGAATCAGCCC.

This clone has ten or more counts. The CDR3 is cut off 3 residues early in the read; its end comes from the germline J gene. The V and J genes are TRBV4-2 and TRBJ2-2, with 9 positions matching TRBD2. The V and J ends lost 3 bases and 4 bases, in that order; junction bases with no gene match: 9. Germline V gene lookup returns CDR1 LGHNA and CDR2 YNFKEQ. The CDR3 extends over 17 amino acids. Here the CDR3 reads CASSQQGLAYRTGELFF. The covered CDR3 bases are TGTGCCAGCAGCCAGCAAGGACTAGCGTACCGCACCGGGGAG.

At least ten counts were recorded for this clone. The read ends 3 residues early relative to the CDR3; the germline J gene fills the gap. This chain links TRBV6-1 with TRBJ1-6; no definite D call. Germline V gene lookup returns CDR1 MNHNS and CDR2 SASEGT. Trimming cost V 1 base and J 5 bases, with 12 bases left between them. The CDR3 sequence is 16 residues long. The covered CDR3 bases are TGTGCCAGCAGTGAAGATGGGTATACTAATAATTCACCC. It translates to CASSEDGYTNNSP. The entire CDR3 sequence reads CASSEDGYTNNSPLHF.

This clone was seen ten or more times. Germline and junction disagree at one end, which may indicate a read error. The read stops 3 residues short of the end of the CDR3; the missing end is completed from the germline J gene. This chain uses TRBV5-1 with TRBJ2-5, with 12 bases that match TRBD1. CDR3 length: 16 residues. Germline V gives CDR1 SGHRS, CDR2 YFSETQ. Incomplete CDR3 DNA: TGCGCCAGCAGCTTGATCGGGACAGGGGGCCAACAGACC. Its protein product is CASSLIGTGGQQT. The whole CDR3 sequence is CASSLIGTGGQQTQYF. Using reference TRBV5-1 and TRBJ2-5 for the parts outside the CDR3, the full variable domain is KAGVTQTPRYLIKTRGQQVTLSCSPISGHRSVSWYQQTPGQGLQFLFEYFSETQRNKGNFPGRFSGRQFSNSRSEMNVSTLELGDSALYLCASSLIGTGGQQTQYFGPGTRLLVL.

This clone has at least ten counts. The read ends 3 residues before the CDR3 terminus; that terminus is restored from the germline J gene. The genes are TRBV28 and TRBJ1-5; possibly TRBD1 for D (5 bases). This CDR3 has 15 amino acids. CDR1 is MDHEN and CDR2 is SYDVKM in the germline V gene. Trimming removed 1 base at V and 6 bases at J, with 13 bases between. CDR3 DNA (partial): TGTGCCAGCAGTTTATTGACCCAGGGCTCTCAGCCC. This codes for CASSLLTQGSQP. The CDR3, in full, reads CASSLLTQGSQPQHF. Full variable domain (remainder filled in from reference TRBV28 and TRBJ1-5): DVKVTQSSRYLVKRTGEKVFLECVQDMDHENMFWYRQDPGLGLRLIYFSYDVKMKEKGDIPEGYSVSREKKERFSLILESASTNQTSMYLCASSLLTQGSQPQHFGDGTRLSIL.

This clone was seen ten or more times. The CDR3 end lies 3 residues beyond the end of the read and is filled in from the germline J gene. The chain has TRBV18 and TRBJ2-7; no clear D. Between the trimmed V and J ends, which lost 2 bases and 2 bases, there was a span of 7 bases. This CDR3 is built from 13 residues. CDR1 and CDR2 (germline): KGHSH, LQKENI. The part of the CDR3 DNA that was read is TGTGCCAGCTCACCAGACACGACCTACGAG. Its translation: CASSPDTTYE. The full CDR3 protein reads CASSPDTTYEQYF.

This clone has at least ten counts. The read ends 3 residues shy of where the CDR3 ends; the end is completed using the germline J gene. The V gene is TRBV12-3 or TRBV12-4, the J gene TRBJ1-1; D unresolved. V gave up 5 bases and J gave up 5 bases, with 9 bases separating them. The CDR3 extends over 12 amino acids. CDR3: CASSPPSTEAFF. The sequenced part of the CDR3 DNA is TGTGCCAGCAGTCCCCCGTCGACTGAA.

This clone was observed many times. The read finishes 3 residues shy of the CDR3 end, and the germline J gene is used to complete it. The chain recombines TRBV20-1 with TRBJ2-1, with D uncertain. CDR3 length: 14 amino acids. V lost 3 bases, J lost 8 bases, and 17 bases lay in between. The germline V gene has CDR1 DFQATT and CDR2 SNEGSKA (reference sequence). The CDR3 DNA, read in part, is TGCAGTGCTAGCGGTTTGGGCAGAATCCATGAG. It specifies CSASGLGRIHE. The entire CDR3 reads CSASGLGRIHEQFF.

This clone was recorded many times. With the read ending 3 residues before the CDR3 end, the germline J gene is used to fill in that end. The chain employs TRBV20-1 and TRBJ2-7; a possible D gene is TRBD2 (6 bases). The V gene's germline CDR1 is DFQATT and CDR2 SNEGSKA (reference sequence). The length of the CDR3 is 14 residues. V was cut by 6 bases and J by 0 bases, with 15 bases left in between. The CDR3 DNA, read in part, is TGCAGTGCAATTAGCGGAAAAAGCTCCTACGAG. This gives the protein CSAISGKSSYE. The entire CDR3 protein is CSAISGKSSYEQYF.

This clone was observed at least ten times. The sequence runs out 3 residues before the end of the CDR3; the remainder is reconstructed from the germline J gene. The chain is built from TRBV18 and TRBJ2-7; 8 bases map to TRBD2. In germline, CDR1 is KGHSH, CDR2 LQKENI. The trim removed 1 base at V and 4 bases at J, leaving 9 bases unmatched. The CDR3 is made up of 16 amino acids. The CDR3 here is CASSPQRAGVQYEQYF. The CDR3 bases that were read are TGTGCCAGCTCACCACAACGAGCGGGGGTTCAGTACGAG.

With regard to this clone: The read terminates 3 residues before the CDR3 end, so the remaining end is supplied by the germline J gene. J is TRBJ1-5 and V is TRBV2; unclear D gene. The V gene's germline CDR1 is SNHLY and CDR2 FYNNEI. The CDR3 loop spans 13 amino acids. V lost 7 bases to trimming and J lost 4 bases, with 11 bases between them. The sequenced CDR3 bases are TGTGCCAGCACCAGACACGAAAATCAGCCC. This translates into CASTRHENQP. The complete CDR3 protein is CASTRHENQPQHF. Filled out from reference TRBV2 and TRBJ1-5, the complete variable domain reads EPEVTQTPSHQVTQMGQEVILRCVPISNHLYFYWYRQILGQKVEFLVSFYNNEISEKSEIFDDQFSVERPDGSNFTLKIRSTKLEDSAMYFCASTRHENQPQHFGDGTRLSIL.

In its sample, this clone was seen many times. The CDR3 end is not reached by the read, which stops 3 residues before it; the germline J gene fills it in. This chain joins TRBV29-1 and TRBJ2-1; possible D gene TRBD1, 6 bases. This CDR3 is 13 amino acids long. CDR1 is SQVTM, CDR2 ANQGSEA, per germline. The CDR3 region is CTYSTGTYNEQFF. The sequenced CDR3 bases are TGCACCTATAGCACAGGGACCTACAATGAG.

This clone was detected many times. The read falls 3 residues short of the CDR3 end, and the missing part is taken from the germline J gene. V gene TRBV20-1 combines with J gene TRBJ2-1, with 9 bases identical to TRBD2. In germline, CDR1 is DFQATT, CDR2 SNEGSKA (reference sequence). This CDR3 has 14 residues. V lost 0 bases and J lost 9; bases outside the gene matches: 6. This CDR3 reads CSARDLREGFEQFF. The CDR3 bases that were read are TGCAGTGCTAGAGATTTGCGGGAGGGCTTTGAG.

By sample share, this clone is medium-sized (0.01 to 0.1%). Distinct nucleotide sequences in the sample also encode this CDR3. The DNA read from the CDR3 is TGTGCCAGCAGTGCGGGTTACGAG. Translated, it gives CASSAGYE. The full-length CDR3 reads as CASSAGYEQYF. The chain employs TRBV6-1 and TRBJ2-7, with D hard to call. The read comes to an end 3 residues before the CDR3 does, leaving the germline J gene to fill in the end. The V gene lost 4 bases and the J gene lost 4 bases, with 5 bases spanning the gap. Germline V lookup: CDR1 MNHNS, CDR2 SASEGT. The length of the CDR3 is 11 residues.